This TCR beta chain was documented in a study of blood T cell repertoires in COVID-19. In the study overall: Sources were T cells, B-cell-depleted T cells, or PBMCs; the material itself was cDNA or gDNA.

Under the authors' procedure: Estimation of nucleated cell counts was performed using reference gene primer amplification. Produced via immunoSEQ multiplex PCR; TCRdb's table is partial and in-frame only. V and J calls and clone size are given by that table; D and trimming were obtained from the DNA. In the table there are fewer than 200,000 clones, over 80% of which are singletons. The CDR3 is 13 residues long. Germline assignment: CDR1 SGHAT and CDR2 FQNNGV. Trimming took off 5 bases at V and 0 bases at J, with 7 bases between the two ends. The specimen sequenced was peripheral blood. This chain uses TRBV11-2 with TRBJ2-5, with D perhaps matching TRBD2 (6 bases). The sequence was collected from an older woman with COVID-19, enrolled during active disease. CDR3 bases: TGTGCCAGCAGCCGGGGGTACCAAGAGACCCAGTACTTC. Residues: CASSRGYQETQYF.